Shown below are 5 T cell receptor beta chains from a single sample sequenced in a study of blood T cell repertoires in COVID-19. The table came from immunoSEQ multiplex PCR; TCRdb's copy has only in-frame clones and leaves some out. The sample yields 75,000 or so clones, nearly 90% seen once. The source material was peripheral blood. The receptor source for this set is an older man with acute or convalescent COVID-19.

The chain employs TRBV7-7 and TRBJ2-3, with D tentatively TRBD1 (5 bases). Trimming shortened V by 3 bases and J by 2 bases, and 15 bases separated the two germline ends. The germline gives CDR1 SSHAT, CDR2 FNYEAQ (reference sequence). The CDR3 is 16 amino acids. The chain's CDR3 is CASSLGQGFITDTQYF. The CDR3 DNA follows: TGTGCCAGCAGCTTGGGTCAGGGATTCATCACAGATACGCAGTATTTT.

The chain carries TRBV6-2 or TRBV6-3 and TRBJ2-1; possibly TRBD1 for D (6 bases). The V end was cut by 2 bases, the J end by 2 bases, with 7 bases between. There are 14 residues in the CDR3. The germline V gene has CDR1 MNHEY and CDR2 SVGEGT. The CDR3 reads CASSYRDTYNEQFF. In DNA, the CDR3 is TGTGCCAGCAGTTACAGGGACACCTACAATGAGCAGTTCTTC.

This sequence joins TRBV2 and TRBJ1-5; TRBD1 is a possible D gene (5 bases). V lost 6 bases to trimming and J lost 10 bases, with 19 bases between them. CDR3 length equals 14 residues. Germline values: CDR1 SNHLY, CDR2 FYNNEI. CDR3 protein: CASSPTGDFRPQHF. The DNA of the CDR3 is TGTGCCAGCAGCCCAACGGGGGACTTTAGACCCCAGCATTTT.

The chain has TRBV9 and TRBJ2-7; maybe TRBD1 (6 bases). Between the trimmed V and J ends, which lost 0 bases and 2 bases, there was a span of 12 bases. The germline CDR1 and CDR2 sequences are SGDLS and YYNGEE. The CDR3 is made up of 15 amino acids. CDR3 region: CASSVEMDSPYEQYF. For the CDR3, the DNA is TGTGCCAGCAGCGTAGAGATGGACAGCCCCTACGAGCAGTACTTC.

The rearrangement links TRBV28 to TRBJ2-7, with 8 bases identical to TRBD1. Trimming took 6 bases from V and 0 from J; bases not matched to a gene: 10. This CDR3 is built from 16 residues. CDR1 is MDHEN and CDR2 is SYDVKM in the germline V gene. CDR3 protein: CASSPPHRGSSYEQYF. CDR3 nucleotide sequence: TGTGCCAGCAGCCCCCCCCACAGGGGGAGCTCCTACGAGCAGTACTTC.